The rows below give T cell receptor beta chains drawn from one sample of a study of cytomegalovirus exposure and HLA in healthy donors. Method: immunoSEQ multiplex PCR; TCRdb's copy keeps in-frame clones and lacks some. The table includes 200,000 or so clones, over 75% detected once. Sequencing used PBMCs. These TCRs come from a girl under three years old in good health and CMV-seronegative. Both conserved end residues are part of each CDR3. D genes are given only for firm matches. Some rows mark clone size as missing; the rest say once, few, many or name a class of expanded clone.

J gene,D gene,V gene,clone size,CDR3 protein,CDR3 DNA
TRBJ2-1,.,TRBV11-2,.,CASSLPPDTGEYNEQFF,TGTGCCAGCAGCTTACCGCCGGATACCGGGGAATACAATGAGCAGTTCTTC
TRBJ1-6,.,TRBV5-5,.,CASSFDTLSSPLHF,TGTGCCAGCAGCTTCGACACCTTATCTTCACCCCTCCACTTT
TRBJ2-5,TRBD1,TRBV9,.,CARSWATDRGLEQYF,TGTGCCAGGTCCTGGGCGACAGACAGGGGGCTTGAGCAGTACTTC
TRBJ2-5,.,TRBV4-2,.,CASSQAGSGETQYF,TGTGCCAGCAGCCAAGCGGGTTCTGGAGAGACCCAGTACTTC
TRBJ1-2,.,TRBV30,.,CAWSVDSWALGGYTF,TGTGCCTGGAGTGTCGACAGCTGGGCTTTGGGTGGCTACACCTTC
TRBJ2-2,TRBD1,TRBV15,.,CATSGQGATGELFF,TGTGCCACCTCGGGACAGGGGGCCACCGGGGAGCTGTTTTTT
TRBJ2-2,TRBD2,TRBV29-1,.,CSSYSGDGELFF,TGCAGCTCCTATAGCGGGGACGGGGAGCTGTTTTTT
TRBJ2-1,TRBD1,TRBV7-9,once,CASSNSRRDRVVNEQFF,TGTGCCAGCAGCAATTCGCGCCGGGACAGGGTTGTCAATGAGCAGTTCTTC
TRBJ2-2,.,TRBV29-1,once,CSVVVDTGELFF,TGCAGCGTTGTAGTAGACACCGGGGAGCTGTTTTTT
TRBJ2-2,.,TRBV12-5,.,CASGLVLNAFANTGELFF,TGTGCTAGTGGTTTGGTACTTAACGCATTCGCGAACACCGGGGAGCTGTTTTTT
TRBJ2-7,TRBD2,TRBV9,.,CASSVGGGAYEQYF,TGTGCCAGCAGCGTAGGCGGGGGGGCCTACGAGCAGTACTTC
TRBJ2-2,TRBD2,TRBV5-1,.,CASSSHTSGGTGELFF,TGCGCCAGCAGCTCACACACTAGCGGGGGGACCGGGGAGCTGTTTTTT
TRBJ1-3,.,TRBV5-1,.,CASAPSGGGNTIYF,TGCGCCAGCGCTCCGTCGGGGGGCGGAAACACCATATATTTT
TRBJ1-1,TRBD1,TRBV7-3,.,CASSYHQGGNTEAFF,TGTGCCAGCAGCTACCACCAGGGGGGGAACACTGAAGCTTTCTTT
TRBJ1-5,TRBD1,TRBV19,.,CASSDPGTGGLRNQPQHF,TGTGCCAGTAGTGATCCCGGGACAGGGGGATTGAGAAATCAGCCCCAGCATTTT
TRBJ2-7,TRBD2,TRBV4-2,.,CASSQDLTGGFYEQYF,TGTGCCAGCAGCCAAGATCTTACGGGGGGGTTCTACGAGCAGTACTTC
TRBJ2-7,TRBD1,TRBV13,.,CASKLQGAPTEQYF,TGTGCCAGCAAACTCCAGGGGGCTCCCACCGAGCAGTACTTC
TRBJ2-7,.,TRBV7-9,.,CASSPAPGEPHEQYF,TGTGCCAGCAGCCCAGCTCCGGGGGAACCCCACGAGCAGTACTTC
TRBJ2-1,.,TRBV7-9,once,CASSLQQGIDEQFF,TGTGCCAGCAGCTTACAACAGGGTATTGATGAGCAGTTCTTC
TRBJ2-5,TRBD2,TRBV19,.,CASSPRGAGGRETQYF,TGTGCCAGTAGTCCCCGGGGGGCGGGAGGTCGAGAGACCCAGTACTTC
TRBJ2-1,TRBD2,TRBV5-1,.,CASSLGGDSGVNEQFF,TGCGCCAGCAGCTTGGGGGGTGATAGCGGGGTAAATGAGCAGTTCTTC
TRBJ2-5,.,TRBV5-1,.,CASSLANRGGNQETQYF,TGCGCCAGCAGCTTGGCCAACAGGGGAGGCAACCAAGAGACCCAGTACTTC
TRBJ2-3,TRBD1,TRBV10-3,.,CAISGDRADTQYF,TGTGCCATCAGTGGGGACAGGGCAGATACGCAGTATTTT
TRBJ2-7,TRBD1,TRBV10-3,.,CAIGGDRVPPYEQYF,TGTGCCATCGGGGGGGACAGGGTCCCTCCCTACGAGCAGTACTTC
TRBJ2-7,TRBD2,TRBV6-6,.,CASSYGFAGETHEQYF,TGTGCCAGCAGTTACGGTTTCGCGGGAGAGACCCACGAGCAGTACTTC
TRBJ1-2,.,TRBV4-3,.,CASSQVQGSGYTF,TGCGCCAGCAGCCAAGTACAGGGTTCTGGCTACACCTTC
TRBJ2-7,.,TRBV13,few,CASSSSGEQYF,TGTGCCAGCAGCTCCTCGGGGGAGCAGTACTTC